One sample yielded the 27 T cell receptor beta chains listed below, sequenced in a study of blood T cell repertoires in COVID-19. TCRdb's table, derived via immunoSEQ multiplex PCR, lists solely in-frame clones and lacks some. Found here are fewer than 200,000 clones, 65% to 90% of them singletons; the top ten hold 1.5%. The sample comprised peripheral blood. The receptors shown here come from a human donor in a cohort sampled during active COVID-19.

This clone occurred once. This chain joins TRBV25-1 and TRBJ1-2, with TRBD1 as a possible D gene (5 bases). Germline V gene sequence: CDR1 MGHDK, CDR2 SYGVNS. V was clipped by 7 bases and J by 2 bases, with 8 bases between them. The CDR3 is 12 residues long. The CDR3 DNA reads TGTGCCAGCACGACAGAAAACTATGGCTACACCTTC. It encodes CASTTENYGYTF.

This chain uses TRBV6-5 with TRBJ2-7; TRBD1 aligns across 7 bases. CDR1 MNHEY and CDR2 SVGAGI come from the germline V gene. The CDR3 extends over 15 amino acids. The V and J ends lost 6 bases and 2 bases, in that order; junction bases with no gene match: 10. This chain's CDR3 is CASRAPTGEPYEQYF. CDR3 bases: TGTGCCAGCAGGGCACCAACAGGGGAACCCTACGAGCAGTACTTC.

This clone was seen a single time. V is TRBV6-2 or TRBV6-3 and J is TRBJ1-5, with D tentatively TRBD1 (6 bases). Germline assignment: CDR1 MNHEY and CDR2 SVGEGT. Trimming shortened V by 4 bases and J by 1 base, and 11 bases separated the two germline ends. This CDR3 has 15 residues. The CDR3 region has the DNA TGTGCCAGCAGTTTCCAGGGGCCCAGCAATCAGCCCCAGCATTTT. Protein product: CASSFQGPSNQPQHF.

The chain couples TRBV27 to TRBJ1-6, with D tentatively TRBD1 (5 bases). The CDR3 contains 15 residues. CDR1 is MNHEY and CDR2 is SMNVEV in the germline V gene (reference sequence). Trimming removed 2 bases from V and 11 bases from J, with 16 bases in between. The CDR3 spells CASSLRAGLSAPLHF. CDR3 DNA: TGTGCCAGCAGTTTACGGGCAGGGTTGTCCGCACCCCTCCACTTT.

The chain couples TRBV6-4 to TRBJ2-3; TRBD2 agrees at 7 bases. V lost 3 bases, J lost 2 bases, and 5 bases stayed unmatched. This CDR3 has 15 residues. Germline V gives CDR1 MRHNA, CDR2 SNTAGT. CDR3 residues: CASSDKAGLTDTQYF. The CDR3 DNA sequence: TGTGCCAGCAGTGATAAAGCGGGACTCACAGATACGCAGTATTTT.

The chain links TRBV6-5 to TRBJ2-7, with TRBD1 matching over 9 bases. CDR1 and CDR2 (germline): MNHEY, SVGAGI. V shed 6 bases, J shed 0 bases, and the junction held 3 bases outside the gene matches. The CDR3 is 14 amino acids. The CDR3 nucleotides are TGTGCCAGCAGGAAGGGACAGGGCTCCTACGAGCAGTACTTC. Residues: CASRKGQGSYEQYF.

The chain has TRBV6-4 and TRBJ2-5; 10 bases agree with TRBD2. The germline V gene encodes CDR1 MRHNA and CDR2 SNTAGT. The CDR3 covers 15 residues. J was trimmed by 4 bases and V by 9 bases; bases with no gene match: 11. CDR3 amino acids: CARPGLAGAGETQYF. Written as DNA, the CDR3 is TGTGCCAGACCAGGGCTAGCGGGAGCAGGAGAGACCCAGTACTTC.

The rearrangement uses TRBV27 and TRBJ2-5; possibly TRBD2 for D (6 bases). Germline CDR1 reads MNHEY; CDR2 reads SMNVEV (reference sequence). The CDR3 loop spans 16 amino acids. Deletions cut 3 bases from V and 2 bases from J, with 16 bases between. The CDR3 region is CASSFGLLAAQETQYF. The CDR3 DNA follows: TGTGCCAGCAGTTTCGGTTTGTTAGCGGCTCAAGAGACCCAGTACTTC.

V gene TRBV7-9 combines with J gene TRBJ1-4, with a tentative D call TRBD1 (5 bases). Trimming took off 5 bases at V and 4 bases at J, with 8 bases between the two ends. CDR1 and CDR2 (germline): SEHNR, FQNEAQ (reference sequence). The CDR3 is 13 residues long. The CDR3 DNA reads as TGTGCCAGCAGCCTCGACAGTAATGAAAAACTGTTTTTT. Translating gives CASSLDSNEKLFF.

The chain is built from TRBV6-6 and TRBJ2-7; D remains unclear. CDR1 MNHNY and CDR2 SVGAGI come from the germline V gene (reference sequence). V lost 6 bases and J 2 bases, leaving 11 bases between the germline ends. This CDR3 contains 13 residues. The CDR3 region is CASSSGTTYEQYF. The CDR3 nucleotides read TGTGCCAGCAGCTCAGGAACGACCTACGAGCAGTACTTC.

This chain uses TRBV11-2 with TRBJ2-1, with 8 bases lining up with TRBD1. This CDR3 spans 16 amino acids. Germline assignment: CDR1 SGHAT and CDR2 FQNNGV. The V segment lost 5 bases and the J segment 1 base; nucleotides outside the gene matches: 7. CDR3 bases: TGTGCCAGCAGCCCCTCTAACAGGGGGTCCTACAATGAGCAGTTCTTC. This encodes CASSPSNRGSYNEQFF.

J is TRBJ1-1 and V is TRBV29-1, with 9 bases aligning to TRBD1. Germline-derived CDR1 and CDR2 are SQVTM and ANQGSEA. After removal of 6 bases from V and 8 bases from J, the junction contained 10 bases not matched to a gene. The CDR3 totals 13 residues. CDR3 coding DNA: TGCAGCGTCCACAGGGGGCTCGGGGAAGAAGCTTTCTTT. Encoded protein: CSVHRGLGEEAFF. The entire variable domain, with the rest obtained from reference TRBV29-1 and TRBJ1-1, is as follows: SAVISQKPSRDICQRGTSLTIQCQVDSQVTMMFWYRQQPGQSLTLIATANQGSEATYESGFVIDKFPISRPNLTFSTLTVSNMSPEDSSIYLCSVHRGLGEEAFFGQGTRLTVV.

This chain uses TRBV20-1 with TRBJ2-3, with no clear D. The germline V gene encodes CDR1 DFQATT and CDR2 SNEGSKA (reference sequence). The V end was cut by 5 bases, the J end by 5 bases, with 8 bases between. This CDR3 is built from 11 residues. The CDR3 protein is CSAVRQDTQYF. CDR3 bases: TGCAGTGCTGTGCGGCAAGATACGCAGTATTTT.

The chain recombines TRBV7-2 with TRBJ2-5; the match to TRBD2 covers 7 bases. V trimming: 6 bases; J trimming: 4 bases; junction bases outside the gene matches: 5. From germline, CDR1 is SGHTA and CDR2 FQGNSA. The CDR3 is 13 residues long. CDR3 in amino acids: CASRLWGGETQYF. The CDR3 bases are TGTGCCAGCAGGTTGTGGGGGGGAGAGACCCAGTACTTC.

The sample holds a few counts of this clone. The V and J genes are TRBV4-3 and TRBJ1-6, with D perhaps matching TRBD1 (6 bases). Trimming took off 4 bases at V and 0 bases at J, with 22 bases between the two ends. Germline values: CDR1 LGHNA, CDR2 YSLEER. The length of the CDR3 is 20 residues. In DNA form, the CDR3 reads TGCGCCAGCAGCCGTTCCCGGGACAAAGGTCAGAGCTCCTATAATTCACCCCTCCACTTT. It yields the protein CASSRSRDKGQSSYNSPLHF.

The V call is TRBV7-2, the J call TRBJ1-2; weak D call: TRBD1 (5 bases). CDR1 SGHTA and CDR2 FQGNSA come from the germline V gene. The CDR3 contains 13 residues. Trimming left V 4 bases short and J 7 bases short, with 13 bases between. CDR3 in DNA: TGTGCCAGCAGCTCCTACGGGGGTGGTGGCTACACCTTC. Translating it yields CASSSYGGGGYTF.

This rearrangement joins TRBV19 to TRBJ2-3; maybe TRBD2 (6 bases). Trimming cost V 2 bases and J 4 bases, with 16 bases left between them. CDR1 and CDR2 (germline): LNHDA, SQIVND (reference sequence). This CDR3 has 16 residues. This CDR3 is CASSIRDWASADTQYF. The DNA of the CDR3 is TGTGCCAGTAGTATACGGGACTGGGCCTCCGCAGATACGCAGTATTTT.

The J gene is TRBJ1-5, the V gene TRBV6-1; D is unresolved. V was clipped by 0 bases and J by 7 bases, with 10 bases between them. This CDR3 contains 14 residues. In germline, CDR1 is MNHNS, CDR2 SASEGT. The CDR3 DNA reads as TGTGCCAGCAGTGAAGCGGGGAGGGAACAGCCCCAGCATTTT. Its translation is CASSEAGREQPQHF.

This clone was detected only once. The V and J genes are TRBV18 and TRBJ1-2, with D uncertain. The germline CDR1 and CDR2 sequences are KGHSH and LQKENI. The CDR3 totals 17 residues. V was trimmed by 2 bases and J by 4 bases, leaving 20 bases between them. In nucleotides, the CDR3 is TGTGCCAGCTCACCAACTTCACAAGGCCGACTATTCTATGGCTACACCTTC. This sequence encodes CASSPTSQGRLFYGYTF.

V usage is TRBV2 and J usage is TRBJ1-6, with D perhaps matching TRBD1 (5 bases). Germline CDR1 SNHLY, CDR2 FYNNEI. The germline V and J ends were trimmed by 5 bases and 7 bases, with 15 bases remaining between them. The CDR3 totals 15 residues. The CDR3, as DNA: TGTGCCAGCAGTCCCTCCGACGCAGGGAATTCACCCCTCCACTTT. Its protein product is CASSPSDAGNSPLHF.

The rearrangement joins TRBV5-1 to TRBJ2-5; 10 positions agree with TRBD2. CDR3 size: 16 residues. The trim removed 2 bases at V and 1 base at J, leaving 5 bases unmatched. Germline V lookup: CDR1 SGHRS, CDR2 YFSETQ. The CDR3 spells CASSFSGLAVQETQYF. Written as DNA, the CDR3 is TGCGCCAGCAGCTTCTCCGGACTAGCGGTCCAAGAGACCCAGTACTTC.

This clone has just a few counts. This sequence joins TRBV7-3 and TRBJ2-1, with TRBD2 as a possible D gene (6 bases). V was cut by 2 bases and J by 7 bases, with 15 bases left in between. Germline lookup yields CDR1 SGHTA and CDR2 FQGTGA. There are 15 residues in the CDR3. The CDR3 region has the DNA TGTGCCAGCAGCTTATCCCCCAGGGCGGGGAATGAGCAGTTCTTC. Translated, it gives CASSLSPRAGNEQFF.

With respect to this clone: A single base separates this from a much larger clone, so it may be a read error. The rearrangement links TRBV7-2 to TRBJ1-1; D perhaps matches TRBD1 (6 bases). In germline, CDR1 is SGHTA, CDR2 FQGNSA. Trimming took off 1 base at V and 2 bases at J, with 8 bases between the two ends. CDR3 length: 14 amino acids. The CDR3 DNA sequence: TGTGCCAGCAGCTTAGGACAGGTTAACACTGAAGCTTTCTTT. Its translation is CASSLGQVNTEAFF.

The V call is TRBV10-3, the J call TRBJ2-1; 9 positions match TRBD1. CDR1 is ENHRY and CDR2 is SYGVKD in the germline V gene. The CDR3 is 16 residues long. Trimming cost V 7 bases and J 0 bases; bases outside gene matches: 7. CDR3 amino acids: CAIKSQGAISYNEQFF. CDR3 nucleotides: TGTGCCATCAAGTCACAGGGGGCGATCTCCTACAATGAGCAGTTCTTC.

The V and J genes are TRBV7-2 and TRBJ1-2, with 7 bases identical to TRBD1. Germline CDR1 reads SGHTA; CDR2 reads FQGNSA. Trimming cost V 0 bases and J 4 bases; bases outside gene matches: 8. The CDR3 is made up of 16 amino acids. The CDR3 region is CASSLARAGGLYGYTF. Here the CDR3 DNA reads TGTGCCAGCAGCTTAGCGCGGGCAGGGGGACTCTATGGCTACACCTTC.

The chain links TRBV6-2 or TRBV6-3 to TRBJ2-7, with 7 bases fitting TRBD1. Germline values: CDR1 MNHEY, CDR2 SVGEGT. The CDR3 consists of 14 residues. The ends lost 2 bases at V and 4 bases at J; junction bases unmatched: 5. CDR3 coding DNA: TGTGCCAGCAGTTACCTAGGGGGCCAATACGAGCAGTACTTC. This sequence encodes CASSYLGGQYEQYF.

The chain combines TRBV9 with TRBJ2-7; unclear D gene. The CDR3 totals 14 residues. Germline V gene data show CDR1 as SGDLS and CDR2 as YYNGEE. V dropped 4 bases and J dropped 0 bases, with 11 bases sitting between them. The CDR3: CASSPRSLSYEQYF. The CDR3 nucleotides are TGTGCCAGCAGCCCCCGGTCGCTCTCCTACGAGCAGTACTTC. Full variable domain (rest looked up from reference TRBV9 and TRBJ2-7): DSGVTQTPKHLITATGQRVTLRCSPRSGDLSVYWYQQSLDQGLQFLIQYYNGEERAKGNILERFSAQQFPDLHSELNLSSLELGDSALYFCASSPRSLSYEQYFGPGTRLTVT.